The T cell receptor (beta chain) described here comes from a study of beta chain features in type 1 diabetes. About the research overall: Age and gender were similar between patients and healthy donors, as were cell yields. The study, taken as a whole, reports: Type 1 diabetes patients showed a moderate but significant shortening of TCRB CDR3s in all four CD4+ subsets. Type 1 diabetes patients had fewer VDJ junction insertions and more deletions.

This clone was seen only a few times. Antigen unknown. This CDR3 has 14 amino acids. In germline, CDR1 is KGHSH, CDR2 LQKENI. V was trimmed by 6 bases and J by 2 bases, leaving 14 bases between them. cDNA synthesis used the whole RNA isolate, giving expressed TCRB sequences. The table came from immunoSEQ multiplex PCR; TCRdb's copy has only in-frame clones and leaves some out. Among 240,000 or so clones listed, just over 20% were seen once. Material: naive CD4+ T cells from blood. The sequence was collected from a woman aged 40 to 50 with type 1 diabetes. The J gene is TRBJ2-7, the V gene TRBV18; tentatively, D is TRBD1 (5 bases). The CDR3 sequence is CASSQDSIPYEQYF. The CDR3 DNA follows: TGTGCCAGCTCCCAAGACAGCATCCCCTACGAGCAGTACTTC. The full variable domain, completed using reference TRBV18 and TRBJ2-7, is NAGVMQNPRHLVRRRGQEARLRCSPMKGHSHVYWYRQLPEEGLKFMVYLQKENIIDESGMPKERFSAEFPKEGPSILRIQQVVRGDSAAYFCASSQDSIPYEQYFGPGTRLTVT.